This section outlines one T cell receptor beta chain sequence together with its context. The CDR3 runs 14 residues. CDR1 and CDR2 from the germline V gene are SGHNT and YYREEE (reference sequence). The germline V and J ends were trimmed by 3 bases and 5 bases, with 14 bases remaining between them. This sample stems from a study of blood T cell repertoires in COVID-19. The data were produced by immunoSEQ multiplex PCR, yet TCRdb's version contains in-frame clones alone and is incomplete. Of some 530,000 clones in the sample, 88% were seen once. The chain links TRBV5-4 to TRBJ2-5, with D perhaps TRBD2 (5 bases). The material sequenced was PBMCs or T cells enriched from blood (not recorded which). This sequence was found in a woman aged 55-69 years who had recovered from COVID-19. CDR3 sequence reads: CASSSPTRPETQYF. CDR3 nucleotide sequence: TGTGCCAGCAGCTCCCCTACTAGACCGGAGACCCAGTACTTC.